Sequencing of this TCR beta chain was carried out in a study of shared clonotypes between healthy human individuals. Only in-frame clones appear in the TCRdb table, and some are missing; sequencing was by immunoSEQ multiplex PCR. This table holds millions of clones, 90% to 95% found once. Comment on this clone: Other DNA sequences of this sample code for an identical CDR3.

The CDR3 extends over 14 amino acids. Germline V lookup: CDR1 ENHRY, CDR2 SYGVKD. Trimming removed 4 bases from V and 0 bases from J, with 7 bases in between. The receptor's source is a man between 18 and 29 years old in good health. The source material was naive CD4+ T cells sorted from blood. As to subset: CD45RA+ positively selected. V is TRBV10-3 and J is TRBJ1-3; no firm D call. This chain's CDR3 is CAISAISSGNTIYF. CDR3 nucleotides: TGTGCCATCAGTGCGATCAGCTCTGGAAACACCATATATTTT.